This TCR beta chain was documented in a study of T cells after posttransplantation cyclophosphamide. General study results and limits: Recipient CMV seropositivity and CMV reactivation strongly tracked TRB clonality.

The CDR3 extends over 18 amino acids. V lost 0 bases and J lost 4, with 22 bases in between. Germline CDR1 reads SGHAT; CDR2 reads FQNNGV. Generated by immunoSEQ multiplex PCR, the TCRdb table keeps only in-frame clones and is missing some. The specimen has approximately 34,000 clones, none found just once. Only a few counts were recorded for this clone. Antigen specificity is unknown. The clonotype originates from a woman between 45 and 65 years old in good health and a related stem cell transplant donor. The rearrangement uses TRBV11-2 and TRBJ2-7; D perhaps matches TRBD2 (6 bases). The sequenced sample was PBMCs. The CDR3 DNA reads TGTGCCAGCAGCTTAGACCAAGTATTAGTGGCAGGGAGGTACGAGCAGTACTTC. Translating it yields CASSLDQVLVAGRYEQYF.